A selection of T cell receptor beta chains follows, all from one sample in a study of T cells after yellow fever vaccination. TCRdb redid the calling of the 5' RACE reads with MiXCR, one entry per CDR3 protein. Of hundreds of thousands of distinct CDR3 sequences in the sample, roughly 14% were seen once. The source material was PBMCs, sampled on the day of the yellow fever booster vaccination. These receptor sequences come from a man aged 25-45 years who received the YFV17D yellow fever vaccine. The CDR3 runs from the conserved cysteine through the conserved F or W. The D gene is left open where the match is weak. Size values are once, few and many counts, or a class for expanded clones, and some rows have none.

DNA	CDR3	V	size	J	D
TGTGCCAGCACCCGGACAGGGGGCGGCTACGAGCAGTACTTC	CASTRTGGGYEQYF	TRBV6-1	few	TRBJ2-7	TRBD1
TGTGCCAGCAGCAGCCGGACTAGCGGTACGCAGTATTTT	CASSSRTSGTQYF	TRBV7-9	few	TRBJ2-3	TRBD2
TGTGCCAGCAGCCAATTATTCACAGATACGCAGTATTTT	CASSQLFTDTQYF	TRBV14	.	TRBJ2-3	.
TGTGCCAGCAGCCCCCCGGACCTTTACACAGATACGCAGTATTTT	CASSPPDLYTDTQYF	TRBV7-9	few	TRBJ2-3	.
TGCAGTGCTAGATCGCTGGCCAAGGAGGGGACCTACGAGCAGTACTTC	CSARSLAKEGTYEQYF	TRBV20-1	.	TRBJ2-7	.
TGTGCCAGCAGTTCCTTTAGCGGGTCCCTGACCGGGGAGCTGTTTTTT	CASSSFSGSLTGELFF	TRBV12-3/TRBV12-4	.	TRBJ2-2	TRBD2
TGCGCCAGCAGCCAAGACCCCGACAGGTTAGGCGAGCAGTTCTTC	CASSQDPDRLGEQFF	TRBV4-3	few	TRBJ2-1	.
TGCGCCAGCAGCCAAGGCCAGGGAAGATACGGGCAGTATTTT	CASSQGQGRYGQYF	TRBV4-3	.	TRBJ2-3	.
TGTGCCAGCAGCTTAGAAAGGGCAGGGGCCTCGGATCAGCCCCAGCATTTT	CASSLERAGASDQPQHF	TRBV7-9	.	TRBJ1-5	.
TGCAGTGCTAGAGTGACGCAGATGAACACTGAAGCTTTCTTT	CSARVTQMNTEAFF	TRBV20-1	.	TRBJ1-1	.
TGTGCCAGCAGTTATTCCCCAGGGTCGGGCACAGATACGCAGTATTTT	CASSYSPGSGTDTQYF	TRBV27	many	TRBJ2-3	.
TGCGCCAGCAGCTTGGGTACAGAGGATCAGCCCCAGCATTTT	CASSLGTEDQPQHF	TRBV5-1	few	TRBJ1-5	.
TGTGCCAGCAGCTTAGGACTGACTTATCGCGGTGAGCAGTTCTTC	CASSLGLTYRGEQFF	TRBV7-2	.	TRBJ2-1	.
TGTGCCAGCGAGACTAGCCTCACCGGGGAGCTGTTTTTT	CASETSLTGELFF	TRBV6-2/TRBV6-3	.	TRBJ2-2	TRBD2
TGCAGCGCTTGGGCCTTCAATGAGCAGTTCTTC	CSAWAFNEQFF	TRBV29-1	many	TRBJ2-1	.
TGCGCCAGCAGCTTGGCGCCTAGCGGGGTTAACAATGAGCAGTTCTTC	CASSLAPSGVNNEQFF	TRBV5-1	few	TRBJ2-1	TRBD2
TGTGCCAGCAGCCAAGAACAGAGCACTGAAGCTTTCTTT	CASSQEQSTEAFF	TRBV14	few	TRBJ1-1	.
TGTGCCAGCAGTCACGACAGGGGAACCGGGGAGCTGTTTTTT	CASSHDRGTGELFF	TRBV28	.	TRBJ2-2	TRBD1
TGTGCCAGCAGCCGTGGGGCGGCAGATACGCAGTATTTT	CASSRGAADTQYF	TRBV7-2	many	TRBJ2-3	.
TGCAGTGCTAATTTAGCGGGGGTGAACACCGGGGAGCTGTTTTTT	CSANLAGVNTGELFF	TRBV20-1	few	TRBJ2-2	TRBD2
TGTGCCAGCAATGGCGAGACCGTAGGGGAGCAGTTCTTC	CASNGETVGEQFF	TRBV2	.	TRBJ2-1	.
TGTGCCAGCAGCCTCTGGGAGGGTAACGATGAGCAGTTCTTC	CASSLWEGNDEQFF	TRBV12-3/TRBV12-4	few	TRBJ2-1	TRBD2
TGTGCCAGCAGCGCGGACGTGCAGACCCAGTACTTC	CASSADVQTQYF	TRBV5-4	.	TRBJ2-5	.
TGTGCCAGCAGCCAAGCGGGCCAGGCATACTTC	CASSQAGQAYF	TRBV3-1	.	TRBJ2-7	.
TGTGCCACCAGGGCTAGCGGGAGCACAGATACGCAGTATTTT	CATRASGSTDTQYF	TRBV24-1	few	TRBJ2-3	TRBD2
TGTGCCAGCAGTCTGACTACAGGGGGCGTCGGGGCCAACGTCCTGACTTTC	CASSLTTGGVGANVLTF	TRBV12-3/TRBV12-4	many	TRBJ2-6	TRBD1
TGTGCCAGCAGTTTGGGTCCCCGGGAGACCTACGAGCAGTACTTC	CASSLGPRETYEQYF	TRBV12-3/TRBV12-4	.	TRBJ2-7	.
TGCGCCAGCAGCGGGACCCTGGGCAACGCTGAAGCTTTCTTT	CASSGTLGNAEAFF	TRBV5-1	.	TRBJ1-1	.
TGTGCCAGCTCACCAGGTAACGGGAGGGGCGAGCAGTTCTTC	CASSPGNGRGEQFF	TRBV18	few	TRBJ2-1	TRBD2
TGTGCCAGTAGTATGGAAAGCGGGAGGTTCGACATTCAGTACTTC	CASSMESGRFDIQYF	TRBV19	.	TRBJ2-4	TRBD2
TGTGCCAGCAGTTTCGTGACTAGCGGGGTGGGGTCTTTGGATGAGCAGTTCTTC	CASSFVTSGVGSLDEQFF	TRBV12-3/TRBV12-4	few	TRBJ2-1	TRBD2
TGTGCCTGGAGTGTATATGAAAAACTGTTTTTT	CAWSVYEKLFF	TRBV30	few	TRBJ1-4	.
TGCAGTGCTAGAGAGACTAGCGGATCCTACAATGAGCAGTTCTTC	CSARETSGSYNEQFF	TRBV20-1	few	TRBJ2-1	TRBD2
TGCGCCAGCAGCTGTGCCGGGACAGTCTCCTACGAGCAGTACTTC	CASSCAGTVSYEQYF	TRBV23-1	many	TRBJ2-7	TRBD1
TGTGCCAGCAGTTACTCCCGGACAGGGGGCGTAGATACGCAGTATTTT	CASSYSRTGGVDTQYF	TRBV6-5	few	TRBJ2-3	TRBD1
TGCGCCAGCACGTCACCCCGAACAGATACGCAGTATTTT	CASTSPRTDTQYF	TRBV5-1	few	TRBJ2-3	.
TGTGCCAGCAGCGGGACTAGCGGACGAGCAACCTACAATGAGCAGTTCTTC	CASSGTSGRATYNEQFF	TRBV7-9	.	TRBJ2-1	TRBD2
TGTGCCAGCAGCTGGCTGAGGGAGACCCAGTACTTC	CASSWLRETQYF	TRBV7-9	few	TRBJ2-5	.
TGTGCCAGCACCCCAGTGGAGGCTGAATACTACGAGCAGTACTTC	CASTPVEAEYYEQYF	TRBV7-9	.	TRBJ2-7	.
TGTGCCAGCAGTCACCGGGACATTTTAAGTAACGAGCAGTACTTC	CASSHRDILSNEQYF	TRBV6-2/TRBV6-3	few	TRBJ2-7	.
TGCAGTGCTCCGCGTGGGGCCTACACCGGGGAGCTGTTTTTT	CSAPRGAYTGELFF	TRBV20-1	few	TRBJ2-2	.
TGTGCCACCAGCAGAGTCCAGGCCGAAGACAAAAACATTCAGTACTTC	CATSRVQAEDKNIQYF	TRBV15	few	TRBJ2-4	.
TGTGCCAGCAGCCATACAGGGAACTATGGCTACACCTTC	CASSHTGNYGYTF	TRBV12-3/TRBV12-4	many	TRBJ1-2	.
TGTGCCAGCAGCCCCCCGGAGGGGGGGGAGCAGTACTTC	CASSPPEGGEQYF	TRBV9	few	TRBJ2-7	.
TGTGCCAGCAGCCCAAGAACGGGGAACGAGCAGTACTTC	CASSPRTGNEQYF	TRBV5-4	many	TRBJ2-7	.
TGTGCCAGCAGTGAAGCGGGAGGGGGTACAGATACGCAGTATTTT	CASSEAGGGTDTQYF	TRBV2	few	TRBJ2-3	.
TGCAGTTCGGGACTAGCGGCCTACGAGCAGTACTTC	CSSGLAAYEQYF	TRBV20-1	few	TRBJ2-7	TRBD2
TGTGCCAGCAGTTACTCGGGACTAGCTCCCGACGAGCAGTACTTC	CASSYSGLAPDEQYF	TRBV6-2/TRBV6-3	many	TRBJ2-7	TRBD2
TGTGCCACCAGCCAAGACAGGTTTCTCGAAAAACTGTTTTTT	CATSQDRFLEKLFF	TRBV15	.	TRBJ1-4	.
TGTGCCAGCAGTTCTTTGGACAGGAATCAGCCCCAGCATTTT	CASSSLDRNQPQHF	TRBV12-3/TRBV12-4	.	TRBJ1-5	TRBD1
TGTGCCAGCAGTTACTCCCACAATGAGCAGTTCTTC	CASSYSHNEQFF	TRBV6-6	.	TRBJ2-1	.
TGTGCCAGCAGTGGAAGGGTCCGGACAGGGATCCACGAGCAGTACTTC	CASSGRVRTGIHEQYF	TRBV25-1	.	TRBJ2-7	TRBD1
TGTGCCAGCAGCTCATCCCGGGGGTCCTACGAGCAGTACTTC	CASSSSRGSYEQYF	TRBV7-2	.	TRBJ2-7	.
TGTGCCAGCAGATATCGGTCGGGCGTTGAAGCTTTCTTT	CASRYRSGVEAFF	TRBV12-3/TRBV12-4	few	TRBJ1-1	.
TGTGCCAGCACCCGAGGGGGCTCCTACAATGAGCAGTTCTTC	CASTRGGSYNEQFF	TRBV9	few	TRBJ2-1	.
TGTGCCAGCTCCCCCCCAGGGCTAGGCGAGCAGTACTTC	CASSPPGLGEQYF	TRBV18	few	TRBJ2-7	.
TGTGCCAGTCGTAGCGGGAACTGGCACGAGCAGTACTTC	CASRSGNWHEQYF	TRBV6-1	few	TRBJ2-7	TRBD2